The 2 T cell receptor beta chains below all came from one sample that was sequenced in a study of molecular identifiers for immune sequencing clone quantification. Via MiXCR, TCRdb re-called the PCR reads, giving one row per CDR3 protein. Among 300,000 to 400,000 distinct CDR3 sequences listed, about a fifth were seen once. Sequenced: naive CD8+ T cells from blood, with Jurkat cell RNA spiked in. Regarding subset: FACS-sorted CD8+CD4-CCR7+CD45RA+ naive T cells. The receptor set was obtained from a human donor in good health. Some libraries in this study had Jurkat cell RNA spiked in.

In this sample, this clonotype turned up many times. The chain links TRBV28 to TRBJ1-1, with a weak D call TRBD1 (5 bases). Trimming pared 3 bases from V and 6 bases from J, leaving 14 bases between. This CDR3 has 14 amino acids. Germline loops: CDR1 MDHEN, CDR2 SYDVKM. The CDR3 loop reads CASSFAGRRAEAFF. For the CDR3, the DNA is TGTGCCAGCAGTTTTGCAGGGAGAAGAGCTGAAGCTTTCTTT.

Remarks on this clonotype: This may arise from a read error, as a much more abundant clone is one base away. The rearrangement joins TRBV20-1 to TRBJ2-3, with D perhaps matching TRBD2 (6 bases). The length of the CDR3 is 17 residues. CDR1 is DFQATT and CDR2 is SNEGSKA in the germline V gene (reference sequence). V was clipped by 5 bases and J by 3 bases, with 24 bases between them. CDR3 loop: CSAEYPGTRLTTDTQYF. In DNA, the CDR3 is TGCAGTGCTGAATATCCCGGGACTCGACTAACAACAGATACGCAGTATTTT.